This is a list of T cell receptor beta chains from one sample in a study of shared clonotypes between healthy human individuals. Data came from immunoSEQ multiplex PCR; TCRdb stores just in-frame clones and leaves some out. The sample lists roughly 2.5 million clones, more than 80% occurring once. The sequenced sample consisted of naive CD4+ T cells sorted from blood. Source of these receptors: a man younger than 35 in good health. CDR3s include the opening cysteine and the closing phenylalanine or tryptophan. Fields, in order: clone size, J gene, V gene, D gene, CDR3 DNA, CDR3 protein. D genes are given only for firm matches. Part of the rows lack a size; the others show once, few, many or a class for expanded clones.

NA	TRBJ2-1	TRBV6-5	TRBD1	TGTGCCAGCACCGGAGGGACAGGGGGACGTAATGAGCAGTTCTTC	CASTGGTGGRNEQFF
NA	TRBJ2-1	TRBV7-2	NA	TGTGCCAGCAGCTTTTTAGAGAGTACCTACAATGAGCAGTTCTTC	CASSFLESTYNEQFF
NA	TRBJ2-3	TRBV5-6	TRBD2	TGTGCCAGCAGCTTCAGACTAGCGGGGCGCACAGATACGCAGTATTTT	CASSFRLAGRTDTQYF
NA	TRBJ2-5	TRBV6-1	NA	TGTGCCAGCAGCAGGGAGAGAAAAGAGACCCAGTACTTC	CASSRERKETQYF
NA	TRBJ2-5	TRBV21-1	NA	TGTGCCAGCAGCAAAGTTTGCAGGGCGCGGGTAGGAGAGACCCAGTACTTC	CASSKVCRARVGETQYF
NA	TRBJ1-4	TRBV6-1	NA	TGTGCCAGCGCGGCCCTTCATACAACTAATGAAAAACTGTTTTTT	CASAALHTTNEKLFF
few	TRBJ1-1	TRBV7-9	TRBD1	TGTGCCAGCAGCCTGGGACAGGGGGCGAGACTGATCTTT	CASSLGQGARLIF
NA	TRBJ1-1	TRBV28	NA	TGTGCCAGCAGTTTGTCAGGGAACACTGAAGCTTTCTTT	CASSLSGNTEAFF
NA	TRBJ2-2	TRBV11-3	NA	TGTGCCAGCACCGGGGACACCGGGGAGCTGTTTTTT	CASTGDTGELFF
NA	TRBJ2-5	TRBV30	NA	TGTGCCTGGAGTGTTACAGGGATGCAGGGGAAGACCCAGTACTTC	CAWSVTGMQGKTQYF
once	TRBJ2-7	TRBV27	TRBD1	TGTGCCAGCAGAACGGACAGGGAAGGGTTCGGGGAGCAGTACTTC	CASRTDREGFGEQYF
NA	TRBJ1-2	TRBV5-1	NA	TGCGCCAGCAGCGATGGGGGGTCTAACTATGGCTACACCTTC	CASSDGGSNYGYTF
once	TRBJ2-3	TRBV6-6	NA	TGTGCCAGCAGTTACGGTGCGCCTGGAGATACGCAGTATTTT	CASSYGAPGDTQYF
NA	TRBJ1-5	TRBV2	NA	TGTGCCAGCAGTGAACGGCGGAATCAGCCCCAGCATTTT	CASSERRNQPQHF
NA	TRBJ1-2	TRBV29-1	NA	TGCAGCGTTGAAAAAGGGGTTGGCTACACCTTC	CSVEKGVGYTF
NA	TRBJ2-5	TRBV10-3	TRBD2	TGTGCCATCAGTTTGGCGGGGGTCCAAGAGACCCAGTACTTC	CAISLAGVQETQYF
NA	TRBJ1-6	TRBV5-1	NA	TGCGCCAGCAGCTTGAAACAGGGATTTTCACCCCTCCACTTT	CASSLKQGFSPLHF
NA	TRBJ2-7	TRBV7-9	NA	TGTGCCAGCAAGGCGGAGGACGAGCAGTACTTC	CASKAEDEQYF
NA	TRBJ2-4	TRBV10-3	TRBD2	TGTGCCATCAGTACCCTCAGCGGGGGGGGCATTCAGTACTTC	CAISTLSGGGIQYF
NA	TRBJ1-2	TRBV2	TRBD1	TGTGCCAGCAGTGAAGCAGGGGGCCCTTATGGCTACACCTTC	CASSEAGGPYGYTF
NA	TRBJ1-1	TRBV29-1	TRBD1	TGCAGCGTTGAATGGGTCGCGACAGGGTTCGCTGAAGCTTTCTTT	CSVEWVATGFAEAFF
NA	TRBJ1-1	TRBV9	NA	TGTGCCAGCAGCGTAGGACAGGCCTACACTGAAGCTTTCTTT	CASSVGQAYTEAFF
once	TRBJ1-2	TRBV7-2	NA	TGTGCCAGCAGCTTAGCAGTGGGGAGCTATGGCTACACCTTC	CASSLAVGSYGYTF